This T cell receptor (beta chain) was observed in a study of T cells in Graves' hyperthyroidism and ophthalmopathy. The CDR3 regions of TCR beta were amplified from RNA transcripts. The HTBI primer set was used in a first-round RT-PCR of the TCR CDR3. TCRdb passed the multiplex PCR reads through MiXCR, listing each CDR3 protein once. The profile shows around 300,000 distinct CDR3 sequences, roughly 15% of them singletons. Looked up from germline, CDR1 is MDHEN and CDR2 is SYDVKM. Trimming left V 6 bases short and J 3 bases short, with 14 bases between. The CDR3 is 14 residues long. Only a few counts were recorded for this clonotype.

This chain uses TRBV28 with TRBJ1-2; maybe TRBD1 (5 bases). The sequence came from a woman between 40 and 50 years old with Graves' hyperthyroidism. The sequencing sample was made of blood. CDR3: CASRPWDLDYGYTF. CDR3 nucleotides: TGTGCCAGCAGACCCTGGGACCTGGACTATGGCTACACCTTC.